Here is one T cell receptor beta chain with its context. This entry is derived from a study of monozygotic twins with inflammatory bowel disease. For every sample, eight separate reactions were used to make cDNA. With the 5' RACE reads reprocessed, TCRdb shows one record per CDR3 protein and no DNA. The listing contains around 400,000 distinct CDR3 sequences. This CDR3 comprises 16 residues. CDR1 and CDR2 (germline): LGHDT, YNNKEL (reference sequence). The TCR originated in a human donor with ulcerative colitis or Crohn's disease, or a healthy co-twin of an affected twin (not recorded which). V usage is TRBV3-1 and J usage is TRBJ2-7; the D gene TCRdb calls, TRBD2, cannot be checked with no DNA. Material: blood. CDR3 region: CASSQGGTIFSSEQYF.